This record covers a single TCR beta chain. The sample is drawn from a study of sequential checkpoint blockade in melanoma. Study-wide context: Randomization was 1:1 between first-line nivolumab→ipilimumab and ipilimumab→nivolumab. After both sequences, patients received maintenance nivolumab.

Treatment described: randomized to nivolumab then ipilimumab (arm A) or the reverse (arm B). Live CD3+CD8+ CD19− CD56− cells were sorted from PBMCs. V lost 4 bases and J 2 bases, leaving 11 bases between the germline ends. Germline assignment: CDR1 MDHEN and CDR2 SYDVKM. This CDR3 region has 14 residues. TCRdb keeps only in-frame clones here, not all; method: immunoSEQ multiplex PCR. In the table there are about 19,000 clones, around 75% of which are singletons. J is TRBJ2-5 and V is TRBV28, with a tentative D call TRBD2 (5 bases). Sequencing was performed on CD8+ T cells sorted from blood (inferred from file names), taken from a patient given nivolumab and ipilimumab in sequence. The receptor's source is a human donor with melanoma. CDR3 sequence: CASSSWTGQETQYF. CDR3 in DNA: TGTGCCAGCAGTTCCTGGACGGGACAAGAGACCCAGTACTTC.